The 29 T cell receptor beta chains reported below all come from one sample, sequenced in a study of blood T cells in healthy people across ages. Together with a sample-barcoded 5' primer, a J-beta primer mix was included in a second PCR lasting roughly 6 to 12 cycles. TCRdb independently ran MiXCR on the 5' RACE reads; one entry per CDR3 protein. This table has hundreds of thousands of distinct CDR3 sequences, about 42% appearing once. The source material was blood. Receptors originate from a man aged 60-69 years in good health.

Concerning this clonotype itself: One end of the junction varies from germline; a read error may be responsible. J is TRBJ1-2 and V is TRBV5-1; 12 nucleotides line up with TRBD1. The CDR3 loop spans 16 amino acids. The germline CDR1 and CDR2 sequences are SGHRS and YFSETQ. The CDR3 here is CASSSGTGGKGDGYTF. Written as DNA, the CDR3 is TGCGCCAGTAGCTCCGGGACAGGGGGCAAAGGGGATGGCTACACCTTC.

The rearrangement links TRBV4-2 to TRBJ1-2; D possibly corresponds to TRBD1 (5 bases). The CDR3 has 12 amino acids. V lost 5 bases, J lost 3 bases, and 7 bases lay in between. In germline, CDR1 is LGHNA, CDR2 YNFKEQ. The CDR3, as DNA: TGTGCCAGCAGCGACAGTTACTATGGCTACACCTTC. It codes for CASSDSYYGYTF.

This clonotype was recorded a few times. This chain uses TRBV4-3 with TRBJ2-1, with 12 bases fitting TRBD2. V lost 1 base and J lost 3; bases outside the gene matches: 7. Germline assignment: CDR1 LGHNA and CDR2 YSLEER. This CDR3 has 18 residues. The CDR3 reads CASSQARTSGDFYNEQFF. CDR3 DNA: TGCGCCAGCAGCCAAGCGCGGACTAGCGGGGACTTCTACAATGAGCAGTTCTTC.

This rearrangement joins TRBV20-1 to TRBJ2-1; 11 nucleotides line up with TRBD2. This CDR3 has 14 amino acids. J gave up 7 bases and V 3 bases, and 5 bases lay outside the gene matches. Germline V gene data show CDR1 as DFQATT and CDR2 as SNEGSKA (reference sequence). The chain's CDR3 is CSASNLAGGNEQFF. The CDR3 DNA is TGCAGTGCTAGCAATTTAGCGGGGGGGAATGAGCAGTTCTTC.

This rearrangement joins TRBV28 to TRBJ2-7, with D perhaps matching TRBD1 (6 bases). V was clipped by 8 bases and J by 5 bases, with 13 bases between them. CDR3 length: 12 residues. CDR1 is MDHEN, CDR2 SYDVKM, per germline. The CDR3: CASGLQGNEQYF. DNA for the CDR3: TGTGCCAGCGGGCTACAGGGCAACGAGCAGTACTTC.

V usage is TRBV7-2 and J usage is TRBJ2-1; 8 bases match TRBD2. Losses at the gene ends were 5 bases for V and 3 bases for J; bases not matched to a gene: 12. The CDR3 consists of 17 residues. Germline-derived CDR1 and CDR2 are SGHTA and FQGNSA. For the CDR3, the DNA is TGTACCAGCAGCCCTCAGGGTAGGGGACTAGTCTACAATGAGCAGTTCTTC. It encodes CTSSPQGRGLVYNEQFF.

This clonotype was observed at least ten times. This sequence joins TRBV7-2 and TRBJ2-7, with 11 bases fitting TRBD2. Trimming removed 0 bases from V and 2 bases from J; junction bases left unmatched: 0. Germline V lookup: CDR1 SGHTA, CDR2 FQGNSA. The CDR3 loop spans 15 amino acids. This CDR3 is CASSLASGGAYEQYF. The CDR3 DNA follows: TGTGCCAGCAGCTTAGCTAGCGGGGGGGCCTACGAGCAGTACTTC.

The chain recombines TRBV3-1 with TRBJ2-1; D ambiguous. Germline CDR1 is LGHDT and CDR2 is YNNKEL (reference sequence). The CDR3 is 15 amino acids. Trimming took off 3 bases at V and 2 bases at J, with 11 bases between the two ends. CDR3 bases: TGTGCCAGCAGCCAGGGCCCCAGAACCTACAATGAGCAGTTCTTC. Residues: CASSQGPRTYNEQFF.

This clonotype has more than one count but fewer than ten. V gene TRBV6-2 or TRBV6-3 combines with J gene TRBJ2-7, with TRBD1 matching over 8 bases. Trimming took 5 bases from V and 2 from J; bases not matched to a gene: 11. Germline V gene data show CDR1 as MNHEY and CDR2 as SVGEGT. The CDR3 is 16 amino acids. CDR3 amino acids: CASSGHRGQAAYEQYF. The CDR3 DNA follows: TGTGCCAGCAGTGGTCATAGGGGACAGGCCGCCTACGAGCAGTACTTC.

Here the CDR3 reads CASSRTGDVYEQYF. The CDR3 coding sequence is TGTGCCAGCAGTCGGACAGGGGATGTATACGAGCAGTACTTC. The rearrangement links TRBV6-1 to TRBJ2-7; 9 nucleotides agree with TRBD1. Germline loops: CDR1 MNHNS, CDR2 SASEGT. V lost 5 bases, J lost 4 bases, and 6 bases stayed unmatched. The CDR3 runs 14 residues.

This clonotype was counted a few times. The V and J genes are TRBV11-2 and TRBJ2-7; possibly TRBD2 for D (6 bases). Germline loops: CDR1 SGHAT, CDR2 FQNNGV. This CDR3 is built from 14 residues. V lost 8 bases and J 5 bases, leaving 19 bases between the germline ends. The CDR3 nucleotides read TGTGCCAGCGGACCGGGACTGGGATCCAACGAGCAGTACTTC. Protein product: CASGPGLGSNEQYF.

This clonotype was observed a handful of times. The chain carries TRBV6-2 or TRBV6-3 and TRBJ2-5, with 7 bases matching TRBD1. Germline-derived CDR1 and CDR2 are MNHEY and SVGEGT. Trimming took 6 bases from V and 4 from J; bases not matched to a gene: 5. CDR3 size: 13 residues. CDR3 sequence (DNA): TGTGCCAGCAGGACCAACAGGGGAGAGACCCAGTACTTC. Encoded protein: CASRTNRGETQYF.

This clonotype has only a few counts. The chain uses TRBV3-1 and TRBJ2-1, with D tentatively TRBD1 (6 bases). Trimming shortened V by 4 bases and J by 1 base, and 14 bases separated the two germline ends. The CDR3 spans 16 residues. Germline assignment: CDR1 LGHDT and CDR2 YNNKEL (reference sequence). The CDR3 region has the DNA TGTGCCAGCAGCCCCTTTGATGGACAGTCCTACAATGAGCAGTTCTTC. Amino acids: CASSPFDGQSYNEQFF.

V and J are TRBV20-1 and TRBJ1-5; D perhaps matches TRBD1 (5 bases). This CDR3 spans 16 amino acids. Trimming took off 0 bases at V and 5 bases at J, with 17 bases between the two ends. CDR1 DFQATT and CDR2 SNEGSKA come from the germline V gene (reference sequence). CDR3 sequence: CSARDPTGPAHQPQHF. In nucleotides, the CDR3 is TGCAGTGCTAGAGATCCCACGGGGCCAGCTCATCAGCCCCAGCATTTT.

The V gene is TRBV6-6, the J gene TRBJ2-3; perhaps TRBD1 as D (6 bases). Trimming pared 0 bases from V and 4 bases from J, leaving 11 bases between. This CDR3 is built from 15 residues. Germline CDR1 is MNHNY and CDR2 is SVGAGI (reference sequence). The CDR3: CASSYSGTGPDTQYF. In DNA, the CDR3 is TGTGCCAGCAGTTACTCCGGTACAGGGCCAGATACGCAGTATTTT.

The J gene is TRBJ2-5, the V gene TRBV12-3 or TRBV12-4, with 10 bases matching TRBD2. V lost 6 bases to trimming and J lost 4 bases; unmatched junction nucleotides: 14. CDR3 length equals 17 residues. This CDR3 reads CASRGPGLASGGETQYF. The CDR3 bases are TGTGCCAGCAGGGGACCGGGACTAGCGAGCGGGGGAGAGACCCAGTACTTC.

The chain employs TRBV20-1 and TRBJ2-7; perhaps D is TRBD1 or TRBD2 (5 bases each). V was pared by 6 bases and J by 6 bases, with 18 bases between. Germline CDR1 and CDR2: DFQATT and SNEGSKA (reference sequence). The CDR3 has 13 amino acids. The CDR3 DNA reads as TGCAGTGCAAGACGGGACCCCCCGGCCGAGCAGTACTTC. Translated, it gives CSARRDPPAEQYF.

Points on this clonotype: A read error may account for a junction end that differs from germline. The chain has TRBV20-1 and TRBJ2-7; D gene uncertain. CDR3 size: 14 residues. Looked up from germline, CDR1 is DFQATT and CDR2 is SNEGSKA (reference sequence). CDR3 nucleotide sequence: TGCGGTGCTAGAGAGAGCGACCTTTCCTACGAGCAGTACTTC. Protein product: CGARESDLSYEQYF.

This chain connects TRBV19 to TRBJ1-1, with D possibly TRBD1 on 5 matching bases. V was clipped by 8 bases and J by 0 bases, with 13 bases between them. The CDR3 contains 14 residues. Germline V gives CDR1 LNHDA, CDR2 SQIVND (reference sequence). The CDR3 DNA follows: TGTGCCAGTGGGGCCAGAAATATGAACACTGAAGCTTTCTTT. Translating it yields CASGARNMNTEAFF.

The CDR3, as DNA: TGTGCCAGCAGCTGGACGGGGGTCTCCTACGAGCAGTACTTC. This gives the protein CASSWTGVSYEQYF. The chain uses TRBV5-5 and TRBJ2-7, with a weak D call TRBD2 (6 bases). Germline lookup yields CDR1 SGHKS and CDR2 YYEKEE (reference sequence). The CDR3 covers 14 residues. Deletions cut 3 bases from V and 0 bases from J, with 10 bases between. Based on the CDR3 plus reference TRBV5-5 and TRBJ2-7, the full variable domain is DAGVTQSPTHLIKTRGQQVTLRCSPISGHKSVSWYQQVLGQGPQFIFQYYEKEERGRGNFPDRFSARQFPNYSSELNVNALLLGDSALYLCASSWTGVSYEQYFGPGTRLTVT.

This chain joins TRBV20-1 and TRBJ2-2; 12 nucleotides align to TRBD2. Looked up from germline, CDR1 is DFQATT and CDR2 is SNEGSKA (reference sequence). J lost 7 bases, V lost 2 bases, and 5 bases had no gene match. This CDR3 is built from 15 residues. The CDR3 loop reads CSARSGLAGSGELFF. CDR3 sequence (DNA): TGCAGTGCTAGATCCGGACTAGCGGGAAGCGGGGAGCTGTTTTTT.

The J gene is TRBJ2-1, the V gene TRBV7-3, with D perhaps matching TRBD2 (6 bases). Germline V gene data show CDR1 as SGHTA and CDR2 as FQGTGA. Deletions cut 5 bases from V and 9 bases from J, with 14 bases between. The CDR3 sequence is 13 residues long. The CDR3 nucleotides read TGTGCCAGCAGCCGGGACTTTATGGGTGAGCAGTTCTTC. Its translation is CASSRDFMGEQFF.

Only a few counts were recorded for this clonotype. V usage is TRBV20-1 and J usage is TRBJ2-7; 7 bases map to TRBD2. V shed 5 bases, J shed 2 bases, and the junction held 6 bases outside the gene matches. Germline assignment: CDR1 DFQATT and CDR2 SNEGSKA (reference sequence). This CDR3 has 13 amino acids. CDR3: CSAPAGPPYEQYF. The CDR3 DNA reads as TGCAGTGCTCCAGCGGGGCCTCCCTACGAGCAGTACTTC.

The chain combines TRBV30 with TRBJ1-6; 7 nucleotides agree with TRBD1. Germline V gene sequence: CDR1 GTSNPN, CDR2 SVGIG (reference sequence). The CDR3 extends over 15 amino acids. V shed 3 bases, J shed 2 bases, and the junction held 4 bases outside the gene matches. CDR3 nucleotides: TGTGCCTGGAGGACAGGGATGACCTATAATTCACCCCTCCACTTT. Residues: CAWRTGMTYNSPLHF.

A few counts support this clonotype. The chain carries TRBV12-3 or TRBV12-4 and TRBJ1-5; maybe TRBD1 (5 bases). The CDR3 consists of 14 residues. The V end was cut by 2 bases, the J end by 4 bases, with 9 bases between. CDR3 residues: CASSLMKGNQPQHF. The CDR3 bases are TGTGCCAGCAGTTTAATGAAGGGGAATCAGCCCCAGCATTTT.

The rearrangement uses TRBV5-1 and TRBJ1-5, with a weak D call TRBD1 (6 bases). Germline CDR1 SGHRS, CDR2 YFSETQ. Trimming took 1 base from V and 5 from J, leaving 10 bases between them. There are 14 residues in the CDR3. For the CDR3, the DNA is TGCGCCAGCAGCTTGACGGCAGGGGATCAGCCCCAGCATTTT. The encoded protein is CASSLTAGDQPQHF.

The chain couples TRBV20-1 to TRBJ2-3; D not resolved. This CDR3 comprises 13 residues. Germline V CDR1 and CDR2: DFQATT, SNEGSKA (reference sequence). Trimming removed 3 bases at V and 1 base at J, with 8 bases between. The CDR3 here is CSARLDRTDTQYF. Here the CDR3 DNA reads TGCAGTGCTAGGTTGGATCGCACAGATACGCAGTATTTT.

This clonotype came up a few times. The rearrangement joins TRBV29-1 to TRBJ2-5, with 7 bases fitting TRBD1. The CDR3 contains 13 residues. The trim removed 5 bases at V and 11 bases at J, leaving 14 bases unmatched. Germline-derived CDR1 and CDR2 are SQVTM and ANQGSEA. The CDR3 bases are TGCAGCGTTCGGGACAGCTTCGTTACAGAGCAGTACTTC. Translating gives CSVRDSFVTEQYF.

For this clonotype: A much larger clone lies one base from this, so it may be a read error. The rearrangement uses TRBV3-1 and TRBJ2-1; TRBD1 might be the D (6 bases). Germline lookup yields CDR1 LGHDT and CDR2 YNNKEL (reference sequence). The CDR3 runs to 15 residues. The CDR3 region has the DNA TGTGCCAACAGCCCTGCCCCACAGGGCTACAATGAGCAGTTCTTC. Translating gives CANSPAPQGYNEQFF.